This TCR beta chain was sequenced for a study of blood T cell repertoires in COVID-19. Study as a whole: PBMCs, B-cell-depleted T cells, or T cells provided the cDNA or gDNA that made up the material.

Produced via immunoSEQ multiplex PCR; TCRdb's table is partial and in-frame only. The sample shows approximately 200,000 clones, about 90% of them seen only once. The receptor was derived from a man between 18 and 29 years old with active or convalescent COVID-19. Sequences were obtained from peripheral blood.

The CDR3 reads CASSMAGDYTGELFF. CDR3 DNA sequence: TGTGCCAGTAGTATGGCAGGCGATTACACCGGGGAGCTGTTTTTT. The chain recombines TRBV19 with TRBJ2-2, with unresolved D. CDR1 LNHDA and CDR2 SQIVND come from the germline V gene (reference sequence). The CDR3 loop spans 15 amino acids. V shed 3 bases and J shed 3 bases, with 11 bases lying between them.